These 25 T cell receptor beta chains came from one sample sequenced in a study of shared clonotypes between healthy human individuals. Method: immunoSEQ multiplex PCR; TCRdb's copy keeps in-frame clones and lacks some. The table includes approximately 720,000 clones, about three quarters detected once. Sequencing was carried out using memory CD4+ T cells sorted from blood. Subset in this sample: CD45RA-negative fraction. Receptor source: a woman aged 25 to 39 in good health.

This clone was counted only a few times. This sequence joins TRBV30 and TRBJ1-4; perhaps TRBD1 as D (5 bases). The CDR3 extends over 16 amino acids. CDR1 and CDR2 (germline): GTSNPN, SVGIG (reference sequence). Trimming took off 1 base at V and 8 bases at J, with 20 bases between the two ends. In DNA, the CDR3 is TGTGCCTGGAGTGCCACGGCGGGGGGAGGGAAGGAAAAACTGTTTTTT. As protein: CAWSATAGGGKEKLFF.

About this clone itself: The same CDR3 also results from other DNA sequences found in this sample. The V call is TRBV5-1, the J call TRBJ2-3; no firm D call. The CDR3 extends over 11 amino acids. In germline, CDR1 is SGHRS, CDR2 YFSETQ. The V gene lost 4 bases and the J gene lost 2 bases, with 2 bases spanning the gap. The CDR3 nucleotides read TGCGCCAGCAGCCTCACAGATACGCAGTATTTT. This codes for CASSLTDTQYF. Full variable domain (rest looked up from reference TRBV5-1 and TRBJ2-3): KAGVTQTPRYLIKTRGQQVTLSCSPISGHRSVSWYQQTPGQGLQFLFEYFSETQRNKGNFPGRFSGRQFSNSRSEMNVSTLELGDSALYLCASSLTDTQYFGPGTRLTVL.

This clone was picked up a small number of times. The chain has TRBV6-5 and TRBJ2-2; D ambiguous. This CDR3 is 13 amino acids long. V was cut by 6 bases and J by 1 base, with 6 bases left in between. The germline CDR1 and CDR2 sequences are MNHEY and SVGAGI. The CDR3 region has the DNA TGTGCCAGCAGGCCACTGAACACCGGGGAGCTGTTTTTT. This codes for CASRPLNTGELFF.

The CDR3 nucleotides are TGCGCCAGCAGTCAACAGGATTCGTGGGACGAGCAGTACTTC. This sequence encodes CASSQQDSWDEQYF. This chain uses TRBV5-1 with TRBJ2-7; a weak D match, TRBD1 (5 bases). The CDR3 contains 14 residues. V lost 5 bases, J lost 5 bases, and 17 bases lay in between. Per the germline V gene, CDR1 is SGHRS and CDR2 is YFSETQ.

This clone has only one observation. The gene calls are TRBV10-3 and TRBJ1-5; D unresolved. V lost 6 bases and J lost 0, with 6 bases in between. Germline V lookup: CDR1 ENHRY, CDR2 SYGVKD. The CDR3 runs 13 residues. CDR3 sequence reads: CAISYDSNQPQHF. The CDR3 nucleotides are TGTGCCATCAGCTACGATAGCAATCAGCCCCAGCATTTT.

This clone was counted only a few times. The chain carries TRBV7-8 and TRBJ2-1; the D gene is possibly TRBD2 (5 bases). CDR1 SGHVS and CDR2 FQNEAQ come from the germline V gene. This CDR3 has 15 amino acids. The V gene lost 2 bases and the J gene lost 3 bases, with 11 bases spanning the gap. The CDR3 nucleotides are TGTGCCAGCAGCTTAAGTCCTAGCATCTACAATGAGCAGTTCTTC. Protein: CASSLSPSIYNEQFF.

This clone was detected a few times. The rearrangement joins TRBV5-1 to TRBJ2-5, with 7 bases matching TRBD1. This CDR3 is 13 amino acids long. Per germline, CDR1 SGHRS and CDR2 YFSETQ. The V gene end was trimmed by 3 bases and the J gene end by 1 base; junction bases not matched to a gene: 0. CDR3 in DNA: TGCGCCAGCAGCTGGGACAGCCAAGAGACCCAGTACTTC. Translated: CASSWDSQETQYF.

This chain joins TRBV6-7 and TRBJ2-7, with 7 bases aligning to TRBD1. TRBV6-7 is sorted into the ORF group, with uncertain function. CDR3 length: 12 amino acids. The V segment lost 7 bases and the J segment 5 bases; nucleotides outside the gene matches: 5. The CDR3 sequence is CASNGQAHEQYF. The CDR3 nucleotides read TGTGCCAGCAATGGACAGGCCCACGAGCAGTACTTC.

In DNA, the CDR3 is TGCGCCAGCAGCCAAGAAATCCTCTTGGACACTGAAGCTTTCTTT. Translated: CASSQEILLDTEAFF. The chain carries TRBV4-1 and TRBJ1-1; D is unclear. CDR1 and CDR2 from the germline V gene are MGHRA and YSYEKL. The CDR3 consists of 15 residues. Deletions cut 0 bases from V and 3 bases from J, with 11 bases between.

The chain employs TRBV13 and TRBJ1-3, with D uncertain. CDR1 and CDR2 from the germline V gene are PRHDT and FYEKMQ (reference sequence). The V gene lost 8 bases and the J gene lost 0 bases, with 17 bases spanning the gap. The CDR3 consists of 16 residues. This CDR3 is CASLRSPRLSGNTIYF. The DNA for the CDR3 is TGTGCCAGCCTCCGATCACCGCGCCTCTCTGGAAACACCATATATTTT.

With regard to this clone: The same CDR3 is also encoded by other DNA sequences in this sample. In DNA, the CDR3 is TGCGCCAGCAGCGGCGGGAGGTCCGCAGATACGCAGTATTTT. Its translation: CASSGGRSADTQYF. This chain joins TRBV5-1 and TRBJ2-3, with 8 bases identical to TRBD2. V lost 4 bases and J lost 4; bases outside the gene matches: 5. The CDR3 spans 14 residues. Looked up from germline, CDR1 is SGHRS and CDR2 is YFSETQ.

This rearrangement joins TRBV29-1 to TRBJ2-3; possible D gene TRBD2, 5 bases. The ends were cut back, 7 bases at V and 4 bases at J, with 18 bases in the middle. The CDR3 covers 14 residues. Germline CDR1 reads SQVTM; CDR2 reads ANQGSEA. The CDR3 reads CSGGNRGEPDTQYF. The DNA of the CDR3 is TGCAGCGGTGGGAACCGGGGTGAACCAGATACGCAGTATTTT.

The V and J genes are TRBV25-1 and TRBJ2-5; D is ambiguous. The germline V gene has CDR1 MGHDK and CDR2 SYGVNS. V lost 5 bases and J 4 bases, leaving 11 bases between the germline ends. The CDR3 covers 13 residues. As DNA, the CDR3 is TGTGCCAGCAGTCCGACCCTCCGAGAGACCCAGTACTTC. Encoded protein: CASSPTLRETQYF.

This clone was seen a few times. This rearrangement joins TRBV27 to TRBJ2-6, with 7 bases identical to TRBD2. Looked up from germline, CDR1 is MNHEY and CDR2 is SMNVEV (reference sequence). Trimming cost V 8 bases and J 1 base; bases outside gene matches: 14. The CDR3 length is 18 residues. In DNA, the CDR3 is TGTGCCAGCTTTCCCGCCCCGGGACTACCATCTGGGGCCAACGTCCTGACTTTC. This encodes CASFPAPGLPSGANVLTF.

V usage is TRBV7-8 and J usage is TRBJ2-7, with TRBD2 matching over 12 bases. CDR3 length: 16 residues. Germline-derived CDR1 and CDR2 are SGHVS and FQNEAQ. Trimming at V came to 2 bases and at J to 0 bases, leaving 2 bases not matched to a gene. CDR3 residues: CASSLTSGGSSYEQYF. CDR3 bases: TGTGCCAGCAGCTTAACTAGCGGGGGGAGCTCCTACGAGCAGTACTTC.

This chain joins TRBV28 and TRBJ1-2; weak D call: TRBD1 (5 bases). V lost 10 bases and J 7 bases, leaving 10 bases between the germline ends. Germline-derived CDR1 and CDR2 are MDHEN and SYDVKM. CDR3 length: 10 residues. The CDR3 here is CATGQFGYTF. The CDR3 region has the DNA TGTGCCACCGGACAATTTGGCTACACCTTC.

The rearrangement links TRBV20-1 to TRBJ2-5; unclear D gene. Trimming removed 4 bases at V and 5 bases at J, with 5 bases between. Germline V gene data show CDR1 as DFQATT and CDR2 as SNEGSKA (reference sequence). The CDR3 length is 10 residues. As DNA, the CDR3 is TGCAGTGCTACCGGGGAGACCCAGTACTTC. Its protein product is CSATGETQYF.

This clone occurred many times. V gene TRBV7-9 combines with J gene TRBJ2-2; 10 bases are a match to TRBD2. CDR1 and CDR2 from the germline V gene are SEHNR and FQNEAQ (reference sequence). The CDR3 extends over 15 amino acids. J lost 5 bases, V lost 2 bases, and 2 bases had no gene match. The CDR3 loop is CASSLILAGTGELFF. The CDR3 nucleotides read TGTGCCAGCAGCTTAATACTAGCGGGAACCGGGGAGCTGTTTTTT.

The chain combines TRBV30 with TRBJ2-6; 13 positions agree with TRBD2. Trimming removed 3 bases from V and 0 bases from J; junction bases left unmatched: 2. This CDR3 region has 17 residues. CDR1 is GTSNPN, CDR2 SVGIG, per germline (reference sequence). CDR3: CAWSGLAGVSGANVLTF. The CDR3 DNA reads as TGTGCCTGGAGCGGACTAGCGGGAGTCTCTGGGGCCAACGTCCTGACTTTC.

This clone has more than one count but fewer than ten. This chain connects TRBV5-4 to TRBJ2-1; TRBD2 agrees at 10 bases. Looked up from germline, CDR1 is SGHNT and CDR2 is YYREEE (reference sequence). The CDR3 has 14 amino acids. Germline trimming cut 4 bases from V and 6 bases from J; bases unmatched to any gene: 4. CDR3 region: CASSPWTSGNEQFF. CDR3 DNA: TGTGCCAGCAGCCCCTGGACTAGCGGCAATGAGCAGTTCTTC.

There are a few counts of this clone. The chain has TRBV29-1 and TRBJ1-2; no definite D call. Germline lookup yields CDR1 SQVTM and CDR2 ANQGSEA. V was shortened by 3 bases and J by 1 base, with 12 bases between the two germline ends. The CDR3 sequence is 14 residues long. The CDR3 region has the DNA TGCAGCGTTGAGAGGGCAGAGCTTAACTATGGCTACACCTTC. It specifies CSVERAELNYGYTF.

The J gene is TRBJ2-7, the V gene TRBV15; 7 bases are shared with TRBD1. The V segment lost 0 bases and the J segment 5 bases; nucleotides outside the gene matches: 4. The germline V gene encodes CDR1 LNHNV and CDR2 YYDKDF (reference sequence). The CDR3 sequence is 14 residues long. The CDR3 nucleotides read TGTGCCACCAGCAGAGACCGAGGACAGGACGAGCAGTACTTC. It translates to CATSRDRGQDEQYF.

As to this clone: The sample holds other DNA sequences that translate to the same CDR3. The gene calls are TRBV5-1 and TRBJ2-1, with 7 positions matching TRBD2. V shed 1 base and J 2 bases; nucleotides not matched to a gene: 3. Germline V lookup: CDR1 SGHRS, CDR2 YFSETQ. CDR3 length equals 15 residues. CDR3 in DNA: TGCGCCAGCAGCTTGAGTACTAGCGCCTACAATGAGCAGTTCTTC. Its protein is CASSLSTSAYNEQFF.

The chain recombines TRBV5-4 with TRBJ2-2; TRBD2 matches at 7 bases. This CDR3 region has 16 residues. V shed 4 bases, J shed 6 bases, and the junction held 12 bases outside the gene matches. Germline CDR1 and CDR2: SGHNT and YYREEE (reference sequence). DNA for the CDR3: TGTGCCAGCAGCGACCTTAGGGGAGGGCCTTCCGGGGAGCTGTTTTTT. Translating gives CASSDLRGGPSGELFF.

This chain links TRBV6-4 with TRBJ2-7; 9 bases are shared with TRBD1. The CDR3 runs to 14 residues. CDR1 is MRHNA and CDR2 is SNTAGT in the germline V gene. V shed 7 bases, J shed 5 bases, and the junction held 9 bases outside the gene matches. The CDR3, as DNA: TGTGCCAGCACCGGGACAGGGATGTTCAACGAGCAGTACTTC. This gives the protein CASTGTGMFNEQYF.